This record looks at one T cell receptor (beta chain) sequence and its context. The germline CDR1 and CDR2 sequences are LNHDA and SQIVND (reference sequence). The CDR3 runs to 16 residues. V lost 5 bases to trimming and J lost 4 bases; unmatched junction nucleotides: 11. The data derive from a study of blood T cell repertoires in COVID-19. The wider study: Some COVID-19 samples were acute and others convalescent; all came from the United States, Italy and Spain. From T cells, B-cell-depleted T cells, or PBMCs came the material, which was cDNA or gDNA.

Authors' processing steps: From reference gene primer amplification, estimates of nucleated cell counts were derived. Assay used: immunoSEQ multiplex PCR; TCRdb lists only in-frame clones, some missing. V, J and clone size reflect that table, while D and trimming were determined from the DNA. The data hold 95,000 to 150,000 clones, with 55% to 75% observed a single time. This chain joins TRBV19 and TRBJ2-3; 8 nucleotides align to TRBD1. This sequence originates from a woman aged 65 to 85 with acute or convalescent COVID-19. The source material was peripheral blood. CDR3 in DNA: TGTGCCAGTAGTTGGGCAGGGGGCGCAGGTGCAGATACGCAGTATTTT. Translated: CASSWAGGAGADTQYF.